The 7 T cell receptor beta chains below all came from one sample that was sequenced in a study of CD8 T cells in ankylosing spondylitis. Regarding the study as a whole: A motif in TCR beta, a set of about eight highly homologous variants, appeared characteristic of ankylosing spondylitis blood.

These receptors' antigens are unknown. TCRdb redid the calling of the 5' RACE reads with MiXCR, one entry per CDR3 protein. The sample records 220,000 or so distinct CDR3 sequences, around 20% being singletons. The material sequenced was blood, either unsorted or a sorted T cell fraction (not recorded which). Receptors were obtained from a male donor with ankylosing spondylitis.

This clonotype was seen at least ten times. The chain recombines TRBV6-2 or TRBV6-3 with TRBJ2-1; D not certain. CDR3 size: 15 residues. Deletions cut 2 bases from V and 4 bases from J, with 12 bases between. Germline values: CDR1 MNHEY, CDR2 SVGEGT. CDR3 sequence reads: CASSYGSAAYNEQFF. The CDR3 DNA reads TGTGCCAGCAGTTACGGGTCGGCGGCTTACAATGAGCAGTTCTTC.

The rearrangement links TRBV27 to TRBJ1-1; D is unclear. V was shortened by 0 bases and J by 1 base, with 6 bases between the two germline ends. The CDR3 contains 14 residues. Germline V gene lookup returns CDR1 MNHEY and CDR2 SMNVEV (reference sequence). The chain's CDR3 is CASSLSPANTEAFF. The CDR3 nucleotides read TGTGCCAGCAGTTTATCGCCAGCGAACACTGAAGCTTTCTTT.

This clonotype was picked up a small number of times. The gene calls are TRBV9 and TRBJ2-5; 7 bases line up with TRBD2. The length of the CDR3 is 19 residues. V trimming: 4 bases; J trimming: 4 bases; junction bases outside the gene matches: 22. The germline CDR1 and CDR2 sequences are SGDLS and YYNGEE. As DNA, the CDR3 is TGTGCCAGCAGCACCCCGACCGGGACTAACTACGGGAGAGGAGAGACCCAGTACTTC. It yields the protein CASSTPTGTNYGRGETQYF.

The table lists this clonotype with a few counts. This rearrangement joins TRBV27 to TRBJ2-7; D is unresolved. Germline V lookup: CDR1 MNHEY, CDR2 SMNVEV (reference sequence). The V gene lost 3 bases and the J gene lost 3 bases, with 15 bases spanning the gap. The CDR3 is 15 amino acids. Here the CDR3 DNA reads TGTGCCAGCAGTTTGGGCGGACCCTGGGTCTACGAGCAGTACTTC. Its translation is CASSLGGPWVYEQYF.

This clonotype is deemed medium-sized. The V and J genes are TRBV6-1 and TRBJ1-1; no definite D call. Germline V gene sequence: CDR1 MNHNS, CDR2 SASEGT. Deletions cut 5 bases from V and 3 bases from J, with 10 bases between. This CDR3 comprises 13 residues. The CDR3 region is CASSRVSDTEAFF. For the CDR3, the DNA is TGTGCCAGCAGTAGAGTGTCGGACACTGAAGCTTTCTTT.

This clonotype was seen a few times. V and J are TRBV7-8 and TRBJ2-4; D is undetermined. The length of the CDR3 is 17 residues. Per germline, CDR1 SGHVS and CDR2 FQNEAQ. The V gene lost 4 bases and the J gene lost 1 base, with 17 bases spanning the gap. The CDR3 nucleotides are TGTGCCAGCAGCTCCCCCGTAGGGTCCACTGCCAAAAACATTCAGTACTTC. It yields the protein CASSSPVGSTAKNIQYF.

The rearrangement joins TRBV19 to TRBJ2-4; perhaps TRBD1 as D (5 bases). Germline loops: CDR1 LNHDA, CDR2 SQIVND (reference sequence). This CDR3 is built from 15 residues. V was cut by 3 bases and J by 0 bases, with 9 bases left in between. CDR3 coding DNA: TGTGCCAGTAGTATTGGGCAGGGAGCCAAAAACATTCAGTACTTC. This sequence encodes CASSIGQGAKNIQYF.